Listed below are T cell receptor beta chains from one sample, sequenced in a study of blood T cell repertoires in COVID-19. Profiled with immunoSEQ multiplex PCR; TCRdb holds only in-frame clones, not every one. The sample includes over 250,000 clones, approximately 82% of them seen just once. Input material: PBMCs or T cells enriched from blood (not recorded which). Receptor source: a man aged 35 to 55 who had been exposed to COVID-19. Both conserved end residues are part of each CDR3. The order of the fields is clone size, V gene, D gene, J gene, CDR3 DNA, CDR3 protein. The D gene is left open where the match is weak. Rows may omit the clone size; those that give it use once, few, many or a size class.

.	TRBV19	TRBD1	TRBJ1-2	TGTGCCAGTAGAAGACAGGGGGCGAACTATGGCTACACCTTC	CASRRQGANYGYTF
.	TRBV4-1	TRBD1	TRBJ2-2	TGCGCCAGCAGCCAAGCCTTACAGGGGGCCGGGGAGCTGTTTTTT	CASSQALQGAGELFF
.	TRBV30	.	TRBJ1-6	TGTGCCTGGAGGCGGAACAGGCAAAATTCACCCCTCCACTTT	CAWRRNRQNSPLHF
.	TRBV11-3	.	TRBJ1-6	TGTGCCAGCAGGGGAGAGAATTCACCCCTCCACTTT	CASRGENSPLHF
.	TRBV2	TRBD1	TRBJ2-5	TGTGCCAGCATACGGACAGGGAAAGAGACCCAGTACTTC	CASIRTGKETQYF
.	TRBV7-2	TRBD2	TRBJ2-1	TGTGCCAGCAGCCCTTGGACTAGCGGGAGTAATGAGCAGTTCTTC	CASSPWTSGSNEQFF
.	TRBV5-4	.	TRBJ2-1	TGTGCCAGCGCCCTTGCCCGGGGTTATTCCAATGAGCAGTTCTTC	CASALARGYSNEQFF
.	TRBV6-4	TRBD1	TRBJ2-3	TGTGCCAGCAGCCCCACGACAGGGATTGCAGATACGCAGTATTTT	CASSPTTGIADTQYF
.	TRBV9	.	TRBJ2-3	TGTGCCAGCAGCGTAGAAGCCGGTCAGGGCACAGATACGCAGTATTTT	CASSVEAGQGTDTQYF
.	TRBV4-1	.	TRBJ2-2	TGCGCCAGCAGCCCAGAGGGGGCCGCTAGCGGGTTTTTCTTGGAGCTGTTTTTT	CASSPEGAASGFFLELFF
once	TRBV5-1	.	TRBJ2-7	TGCGCCAGCAGCTGGGGCAGGGGCGGCGAGCAGTACTTC	CASSWGRGGEQYF
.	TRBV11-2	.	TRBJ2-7	TGTGCCAGCAGCTTATTGTCGGGGGTTGGGGGATACGAGCAGTACTTC	CASSLLSGVGGYEQYF
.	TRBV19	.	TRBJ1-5	TGTGCCAGTAGTGATCAGGGTCAATCAAGGACCCAGCATTTT	CASSDQGQSRTQHF
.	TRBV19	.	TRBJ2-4	TGTGCCAGTACTCCGATCGGGGGAGGACTAGCCAAAAACATTCAGTACTTC	CASTPIGGGLAKNIQYF
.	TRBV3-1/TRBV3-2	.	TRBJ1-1	TGTGCCAGCAGCTTCCGACAGGCTGAAGCTTTCTTT	CASSFRQAEAFF
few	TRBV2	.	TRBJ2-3	TGTGCCAGCACCAACAACAGGGTTTGGGATACGCAGTATTTT	CASTNNRVWDTQYF
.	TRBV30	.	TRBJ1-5	TGTGCCTGGAGTGTAGTATGGGGAGGAAATCATCAGCCCCAGCATTTT	CAWSVVWGGNHQPQHF
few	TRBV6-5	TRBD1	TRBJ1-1	TGTGCCAGCAGAGTTATACCACGGGACAGTGAAGCTTTCTTT	CASRVIPRDSEAFF
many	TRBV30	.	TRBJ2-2	TGTGCCTGGAGTGAGGGCGGGGCGAACACCGGGGAGCTGTTTTTT	CAWSEGGANTGELFF
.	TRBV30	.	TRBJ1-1	TGTGCCTGGAGTTCCGGGGGGCTCATGAACACTGAAGCTTTCTTT	CAWSSGGLMNTEAFF
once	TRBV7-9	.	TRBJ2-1	TGTGCCAGCACCCATTCCGGGGGTAGCTCCTACAATGAGCAGTTCTTC	CASTHSGGSSYNEQFF
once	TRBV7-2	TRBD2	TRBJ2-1	TGTGCCAGCGCGGTCTCTAGCGGGGTATACAATGAGCAGTTCTTC	CASAVSSGVYNEQFF
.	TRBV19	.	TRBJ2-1	TGTGCCAGTAGTATAACTACGTCGAGGGCTGAGCAGTTCTTC	CASSITTSRAEQFF
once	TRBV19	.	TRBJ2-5	TGTGCCAGTAGTAATCGCGGGACCCCCCAAGAGACCCAGTACTTC	CASSNRGTPQETQYF
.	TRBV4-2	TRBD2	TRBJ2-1	TGTGCCAGCAGCCCCTGGGGTCAGCGGGACTACAATGAGCAGTTCTTC	CASSPWGQRDYNEQFF
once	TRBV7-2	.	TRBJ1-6	TGTGCCAGCAGCTTGAATCAGGGGAATAATTCACCCCTCCACTTT	CASSLNQGNNSPLHF
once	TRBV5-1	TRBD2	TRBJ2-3	TGCGCCAGCAGCTTGGGGAGCGGGAGGGACACGCAGTATTTT	CASSLGSGRDTQYF
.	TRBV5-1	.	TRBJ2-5	TGCGCCAGCAGCTTGGCTGGCAACCTAGAGACCCAGTACTTC	CASSLAGNLETQYF
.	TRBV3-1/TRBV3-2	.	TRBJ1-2	TGTGCCAGCAGCCAAGTCCTTCCGGGAAATAGGCGCGTTGGCTATGGCTACACCTTC	CASSQVLPGNRRVGYGYTF
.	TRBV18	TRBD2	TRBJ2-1	TGTGCCAGCTCACCGGGACTAGCGGACAATGAGCAGTTCTTC	CASSPGLADNEQFF
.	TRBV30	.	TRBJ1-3	TGTGCCTGGAGGGCCAGGGGTGTACGTGGAAACACCATATATTTT	CAWRARGVRGNTIYF